This T cell receptor (beta chain) was documented in a study of blood T cell repertoires in COVID-19. About the research overall: Acute and convalescent COVID-19 specimens originated in the United States, Italy and Spain. PBMCs, B-cell-depleted T cells, or T cells provided the cDNA or gDNA that made up the material.

This table comes from immunoSEQ multiplex PCR, and its TCRdb copy is limited to in-frame clones, with some not included. In the table there are over 70,000 clones, 80% of which are singletons. Germline V gene data show CDR1 as LGHDT and CDR2 as YNNKEL (reference sequence). V gave up 1 base and J gave up 2 bases, with 7 bases separating them. CDR3 size: 14 residues. The chain has TRBV3-1 (or the pseudogene TRBV3-2) and TRBJ2-3; D not certain. The clonotype was recovered from a woman aged 70-85 years with acute or convalescent COVID-19. The sequencing input was peripheral blood. DNA for the CDR3: TGTGCCAGCAGCCAAGCGAGGTTCACAGATACGCAGTATTTT. It encodes CASSQARFTDTQYF.